This T cell receptor (beta chain) emerged from a study of cytomegalovirus exposure and HLA in healthy donors. Broader study findings: The Asian-associated ancestry cluster reportedly had fewer N-insertions than the approximately 670-donor mean in a later analysis.

Vbeta (60) and Jbeta (13) primers were used in the PCR. Method: immunoSEQ multiplex PCR; TCRdb's copy keeps in-frame clones and lacks some. The table shows about 160,000 clones, with roughly 72% occurring only once. Remarks on this clone: Its antigen is as yet unknown.

This CDR3 has 12 residues. Germline V gene data show CDR1 as MRHNA and CDR2 as SNTAGT. The germline V and J ends were trimmed by 5 bases and 8 bases, with 10 bases remaining between them. The sequenced sample was PBMCs. The V and J genes are TRBV6-4 and TRBJ2-1; the D is unclear. This TCR was sampled from a woman between 40 and 50 years old in good health and CMV-seronegative. CDR3 in DNA: TGTGCCAGCAGTCTATCAATTTATGAGCAGTTCTTC. Encoded protein: CASSLSIYEQFF.